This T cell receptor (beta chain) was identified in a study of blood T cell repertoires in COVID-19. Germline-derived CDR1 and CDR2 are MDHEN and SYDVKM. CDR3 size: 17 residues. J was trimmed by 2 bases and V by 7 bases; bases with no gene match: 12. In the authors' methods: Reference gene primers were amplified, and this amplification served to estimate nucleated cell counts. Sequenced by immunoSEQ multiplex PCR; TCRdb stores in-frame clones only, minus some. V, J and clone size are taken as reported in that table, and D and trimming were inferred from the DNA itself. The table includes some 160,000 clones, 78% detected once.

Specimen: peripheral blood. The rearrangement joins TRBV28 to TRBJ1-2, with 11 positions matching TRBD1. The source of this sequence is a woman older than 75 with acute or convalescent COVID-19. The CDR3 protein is CASNSPGQGVLNYGYTF. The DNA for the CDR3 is TGTGCCAGCAACTCACCGGGACAGGGGGTTTTAAACTATGGCTACACCTTC.